Listed below are T cell receptor beta chains from one sample, sequenced in a study of blood T cells in healthy people across ages. TCRdb redid the calling of the 5' RACE reads with MiXCR, one entry per CDR3 protein. The data show approximately 940,000 distinct CDR3 sequences, about 48% seen once. Sequencing was done on a sample of blood. The origin of the receptors is a man aged 25 to 40 in good health. CDR3s include the opening cysteine and the closing phenylalanine or tryptophan. A D gene is named only where the DNA matches it firmly. Size values are once, few and many counts, or a class for expanded clones, and some rows have none.

CDR3aa	CDR3nt	d_gene	abundance	v_gene	j_gene
CASSPGSAGGLYGYTF	TGTGCCAGCAGTCCAGGGAGCGCAGGGGGGCTCTATGGCTACACCTTC	TRBD1	.	TRBV28	TRBJ1-2
CAWSVLGGELFF	TGTGCCTGGAGTGTATTGGGCGGGGAGCTGTTTTTT	.	.	TRBV30	TRBJ2-2
CSARDGQGGNEQFF	TGCAGTGCTAGAGATGGGCAGGGAGGGAATGAGCAGTTCTTC	TRBD2	.	TRBV20-1	TRBJ2-1
CAISELTGGTNEQFF	TGTGCCATCAGTGAGCTGACTGGGGGGACCAATGAGCAGTTCTTC	.	.	TRBV10-3	TRBJ2-1
CASSPPGYVANVLTF	TGTGCCAGCAGCCCCCCAGGGTATGTGGCCAACGTCCTGACTTTC	.	.	TRBV9	TRBJ2-6
CASTKLSGGYYNEQFF	TGTGCCAGCACCAAACTTAGCGGGGGGTATTACAATGAGCAGTTCTTC	TRBD2	.	TRBV6-2/TRBV6-3	TRBJ2-1
CTSSELSGGADTQYF	TGTACCAGCAGTGAGCTTAGCGGGGGGGCAGATACGCAGTATTTT	TRBD2	.	TRBV6-1	TRBJ2-3
CASSQEAWTEAFF	TGTGCCAGCAGCCAAGAAGCCTGGACTGAAGCTTTCTTT	.	.	TRBV4-2	TRBJ1-1
CASSRAGTESYNEQFF	TGTGCCAGCAGCCGTGCCGGGACCGAATCCTACAATGAGCAGTTCTTC	.	few	TRBV14	TRBJ2-1
CASSDAGNLETQYF	TGTGCCAGCAGTGATGCAGGGAATTTAGAGACCCAGTACTTC	.	.	TRBV6-1	TRBJ2-5
CASSSRVNYGYTF	TGTGCCAGCAGCTCCAGGGTTAACTATGGCTACACCTTC	.	.	TRBV7-9	TRBJ1-2
CASSYWRDSNQPQHF	TGTGCCAGCAGTTATTGGCGGGATAGCAATCAGCCCCAGCATTTT	.	few	TRBV6-2/TRBV6-3	TRBJ1-5
CASSLYGGLETQYF	TGTGCCAGCAGCTTATACGGGGGTTTAGAGACCCAGTACTTC	.	.	TRBV7-2	TRBJ2-5
CASSQVSEGNQPQHF	TGCGCCAGCAGCCAAGTTTCGGAGGGCAATCAGCCCCAGCATTTT	.	few	TRBV4-1	TRBJ1-5
CAISDKLTGELFF	TGTGCCATCAGTGATAAACTCACCGGGGAGCTGTTTTTT	.	once	TRBV10-3	TRBJ2-2
CASSLEEGGPLSYEQYF	TGCGCCAGCAGCTTGGAAGAGGGGGGCCCCCTCTCCTACGAGCAGTACTTC	.	.	TRBV5-1	TRBJ2-7
CASSAPAGHSTDTQYF	TGCGCCAGCAGCGCCCCGGCGGGACATAGCACAGATACGCAGTATTTT	.	medium-sized	TRBV5-1	TRBJ2-3
CASSLTSGGTDYEQYF	TGTGCCAGCAGCCTCACTAGCGGGGGCACCGACTACGAGCAGTACTTC	TRBD2	few	TRBV11-1	TRBJ2-7
CASSLTQAPLHF	TGTGCCAGCAGTTTAACCCAAGCACCCCTCCACTTT	.	.	TRBV12-3/TRBV12-4	TRBJ1-6
CAWSLQGNQPQHF	TGTGCCTGGTCGCTTCAGGGAAATCAGCCCCAGCATTTT	.	once	TRBV30	TRBJ1-5
CSAMGGQGGETQYF	TGCAGTGCGATGGGGGGACAGGGTGGAGAGACCCAGTACTTC	TRBD1	.	TRBV20-1	TRBJ2-5
CASGRLDEQYF	TGTGCCAGCGGCCGGCTCGACGAGCAGTACTTC	.	.	TRBV7-9	TRBJ2-7
CASSYLGTGDYEQYF	TGTGCCAGCAGTTATTTAGGGACAGGGGACTACGAGCAGTACTTC	TRBD1	.	TRBV6-5	TRBJ2-7
CASKYGQGANEQYF	TGTGCCAGCAAATATGGACAGGGGGCCAACGAGCAGTACTTC	TRBD1	many	TRBV7-2	TRBJ2-7
CASSGYSYEQYF	TGTGCCAGCAGTGGGTACAGCTACGAGCAGTACTTC	.	few	TRBV6-1	TRBJ2-7
CASSLFTQGAGNEQYF	TGTGCCAGCAGTTTATTCACACAGGGAGCTGGAAACGAGCAGTACTTC	.	.	TRBV28	TRBJ2-7
CASSYRAGQVYGYTF	TGTGCCAGCAGTTACCGGGCCGGTCAAGTCTATGGCTACACCTTC	.	.	TRBV11-1	TRBJ1-2
CASEDYNEQFF	TGTGCCAGCGAAGATTACAATGAGCAGTTCTTC	.	few	TRBV7-9	TRBJ2-1
CASSFGTPKGGYEQYF	TGTGCCAGCAGCTTTGGGACCCCGAAAGGGGGTTACGAGCAGTACTTC	.	many	TRBV7-8	TRBJ2-7
CASSYSLDSNQPQHF	TGTGCCAGCAGTTACTCCCTAGATAGCAATCAGCCCCAGCATTTT	.	.	TRBV6-5	TRBJ1-5
CASSFPTGRGQETQYF	TGTGCCAGCAGCTTCCCAACCGGCAGGGGTCAAGAGACCCAGTACTTC	.	.	TRBV7-9	TRBJ2-5
CASSHDGNSPLHF	TGTGCCAGCAGCCATGACGGTAATTCACCCCTCCACTTT	.	few	TRBV3-1	TRBJ1-6
CSVRDGGSYEQYF	TGCAGCGTCCGGGACGGGGGGTCCTACGAGCAGTACTTC	TRBD2	.	TRBV29-1	TRBJ2-7
CASSLAGLGANEQFF	TGTGCCAGCAGCTTAGCGGGCTTAGGGGCGAATGAGCAGTTCTTC	.	few	TRBV7-2	TRBJ2-1
CASSSDLTTAGEQYF	TGTGCCAGCAGCTCGGATCTAACGACCGCGGGGGAGCAGTACTTC	.	.	TRBV7-2	TRBJ2-7
CATSRGVEGAEFF	TGTGCCACCAGCAGGGGTGTCGAGGGGGCCGAGTTCTTC	TRBD1	.	TRBV15	TRBJ2-1
CASGSGLSYEQYF	TGTGCCAGCGGCTCGGGCCTCTCCTACGAGCAGTACTTC	.	few	TRBV28	TRBJ2-7
CASSSGLAGGLIYNEQFF	TGTGCCAGCAGCTCTGGACTAGCGGGGGGTCTTATCTACAATGAGCAGTTCTTC	TRBD2	.	TRBV7-2	TRBJ2-1
CASSQDLQKLFF	TGTGCCAGCAGCCAAGATCTCCAAAAACTGTTTTTT	.	.	TRBV4-2	TRBJ1-4
CASSFRANSGYNEQYF	TGTGCCAGCAGTTTTAGGGCTAATAGCGGCTACAATGAGCAGTACTTC	.	few	TRBV27	TRBJ2-7
CASSGEGAPLTEAFF	TGTGCCAGCAGTGGGGAGGGGGCTCCCCTTACTGAAGCTTTCTTT	TRBD1	.	TRBV6-2/TRBV6-3	TRBJ1-1
CASSPIEGLRETQYF	TGTGCCAGCTCACCAATTGAGGGTCTCAGGGAGACCCAGTACTTC	.	.	TRBV18	TRBJ2-5
CASSPGGERGSDTQYF	TGTGCCAGCAGTCCCGGAGGCGAGCGGGGGTCAGATACGCAGTATTTT	TRBD2	.	TRBV12-3/TRBV12-4	TRBJ2-3
CASSLDRADTQYF	TGTGCCAGCTCGCTGGACAGGGCAGATACGCAGTATTTT	TRBD1	many	TRBV7-2	TRBJ2-3
CAASKPAGTMKQFF	TGTGCCGCCAGCAAACCTGCAGGCACAATGAAGCAGTTCTTC	.	.	TRBV15	TRBJ2-1
CASSLMGGNQETQYF	TGTGCCAGCAGCTTAATGGGTGGGAACCAAGAGACCCAGTACTTC	.	.	TRBV7-9	TRBJ2-5
CSASNTYEQYF	TGCAGTGCATCGAACACCTACGAGCAGTACTTC	.	.	TRBV20-1	TRBJ2-7
CASSDGVGDNEQFF	TGTGCCAGCAGTGACGGGGTAGGGGACAATGAGCAGTTCTTC	.	.	TRBV6-5	TRBJ2-1
CASSYGRADSGANVLTF	TGTGCCAGCAGTTACGGGCGGGCCGACTCTGGGGCCAACGTCCTGACTTTC	.	.	TRBV6-2/TRBV6-3	TRBJ2-6